This T cell receptor gamma chain came from a study of Vδ1+ human thymocytes. Study-level results: Thymic TRG and TRD repertoires appeared highly polyclonal, with Gaussian CDR3 length distributions. Despite high sort purity, about 20% of thymic T cell receptor delta sequences were Vdelta2.

Germline V lookup: CDR1 EGSNGY, CDR2 YDSYNSKV. The V and J ends lost 3 bases and 7 bases, in that order; junction bases with no gene match: 15. CDR3 length: 15 amino acids. This clone came up a few times. The antigen remains unidentified. Sequences come from RNA converted to cDNA by reverse transcription. Pooled V-gene forward primers with one constant-region reverse primer generated the CDR3 amplicons by multiplex PCR. TCRdb reanalysed the multiplex PCR reads via CATT. The sample has 25,000 to 30,000 gamma-chain clones, around 18% seen once. Sequencing input: Vdelta1+ gamma-delta thymocytes from the thymus. Subset described: FACS-sorted CD3+ TCRalphabeta- TCRVdelta1+ TCRVdelta2- thymocytes. This TCR came from a boy in the first two years of life who had congenital heart surgery. The chain is built from TRGV2 and TRGJ1 or TRGJ2. The CDR3, as DNA: TGTGCCACCTGGGACAGGCCAGGGAAGAGGTATAAGAAACTCTTT. This gives the protein CATWDRPGKRYKKLF.